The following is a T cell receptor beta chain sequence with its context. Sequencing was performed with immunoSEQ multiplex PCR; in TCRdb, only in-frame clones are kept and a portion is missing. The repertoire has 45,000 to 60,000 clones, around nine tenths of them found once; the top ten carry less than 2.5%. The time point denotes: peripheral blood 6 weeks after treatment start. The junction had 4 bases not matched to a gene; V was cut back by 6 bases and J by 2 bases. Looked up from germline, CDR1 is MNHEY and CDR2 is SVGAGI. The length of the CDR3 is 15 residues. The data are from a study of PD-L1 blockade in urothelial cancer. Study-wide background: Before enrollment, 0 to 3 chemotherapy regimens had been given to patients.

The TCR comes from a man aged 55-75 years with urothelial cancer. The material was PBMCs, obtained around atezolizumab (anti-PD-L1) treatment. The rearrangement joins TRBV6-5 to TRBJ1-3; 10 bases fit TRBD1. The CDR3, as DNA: TGTGCCAGCAGACAAGGACAGGGGGCTGGAAACACCATATATTTT. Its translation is CASRQGQGAGNTIYF.